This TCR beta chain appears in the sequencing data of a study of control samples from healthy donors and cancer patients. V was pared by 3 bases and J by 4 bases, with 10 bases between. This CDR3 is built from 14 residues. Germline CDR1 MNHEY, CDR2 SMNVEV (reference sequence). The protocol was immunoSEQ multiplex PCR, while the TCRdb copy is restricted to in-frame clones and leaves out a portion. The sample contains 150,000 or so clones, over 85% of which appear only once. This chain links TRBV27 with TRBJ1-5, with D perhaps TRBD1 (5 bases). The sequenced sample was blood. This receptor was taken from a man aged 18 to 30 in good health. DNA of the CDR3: TGTGCCAGCAGTTTTTCAGGGAAAAATCAGCCCCAGCATTTT. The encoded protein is CASSFSGKNQPQHF.